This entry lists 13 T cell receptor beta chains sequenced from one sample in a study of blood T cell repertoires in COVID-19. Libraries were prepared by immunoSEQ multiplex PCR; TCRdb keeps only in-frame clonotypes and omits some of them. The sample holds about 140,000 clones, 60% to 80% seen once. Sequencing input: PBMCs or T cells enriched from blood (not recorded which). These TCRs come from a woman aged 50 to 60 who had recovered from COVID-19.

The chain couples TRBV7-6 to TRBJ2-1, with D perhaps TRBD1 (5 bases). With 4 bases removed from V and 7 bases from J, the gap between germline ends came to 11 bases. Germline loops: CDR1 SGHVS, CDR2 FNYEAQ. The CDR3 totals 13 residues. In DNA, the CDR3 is TGTGCCAGCAGCTCAGGGCCAAATAATGAGCAGTTCTTC. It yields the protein CASSSGPNNEQFF.

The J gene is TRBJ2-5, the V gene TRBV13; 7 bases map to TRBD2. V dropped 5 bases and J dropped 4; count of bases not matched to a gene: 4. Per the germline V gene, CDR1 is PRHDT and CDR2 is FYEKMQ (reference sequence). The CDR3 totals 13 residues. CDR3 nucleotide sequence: TGTGCCAGCAGCCATGGACTAGGAGAGACCCAGTACTTC. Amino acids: CASSHGLGETQYF.

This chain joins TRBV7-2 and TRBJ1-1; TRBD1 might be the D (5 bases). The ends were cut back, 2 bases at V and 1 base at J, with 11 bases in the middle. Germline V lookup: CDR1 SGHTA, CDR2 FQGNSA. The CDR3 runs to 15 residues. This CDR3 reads CASSLYGGGNTEAFF. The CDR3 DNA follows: TGTGCCAGCAGCTTATACGGGGGAGGGAACACTGAAGCTTTCTTT.

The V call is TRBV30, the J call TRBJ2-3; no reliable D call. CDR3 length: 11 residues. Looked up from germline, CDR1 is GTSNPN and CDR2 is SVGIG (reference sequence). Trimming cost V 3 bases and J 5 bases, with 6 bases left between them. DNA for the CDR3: TGTGCCTGGAGACAGATAGATACGCAGTATTTT. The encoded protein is CAWRQIDTQYF.

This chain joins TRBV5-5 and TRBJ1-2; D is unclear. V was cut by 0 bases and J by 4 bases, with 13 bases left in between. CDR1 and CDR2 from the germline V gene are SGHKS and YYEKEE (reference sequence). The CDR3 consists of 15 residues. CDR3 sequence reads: CASSLDGEAFYGYTF. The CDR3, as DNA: TGTGCCAGCAGCTTGGACGGAGAAGCCTTCTATGGCTACACCTTC. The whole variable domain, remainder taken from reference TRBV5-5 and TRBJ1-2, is DAGVTQSPTHLIKTRGQQVTLRCSPISGHKSVSWYQQVLGQGPQFIFQYYEKEERGRGNFPDRFSARQFPNYSSELNVNALLLGDSALYLCASSLDGEAFYGYTFGSGTRLTVV.

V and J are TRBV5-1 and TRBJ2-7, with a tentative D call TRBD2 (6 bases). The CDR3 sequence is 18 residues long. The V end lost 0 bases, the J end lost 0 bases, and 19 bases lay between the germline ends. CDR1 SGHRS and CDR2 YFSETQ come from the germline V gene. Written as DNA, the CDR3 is TGCGCCAGCAGCTTGGCCTGGGCGATACGGCGGGGCTCCTACGAGCAGTACTTC. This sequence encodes CASSLAWAIRRGSYEQYF.

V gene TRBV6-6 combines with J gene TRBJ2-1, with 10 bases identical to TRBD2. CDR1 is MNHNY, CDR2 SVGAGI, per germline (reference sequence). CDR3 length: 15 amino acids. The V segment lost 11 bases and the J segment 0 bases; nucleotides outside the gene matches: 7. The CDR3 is CALGPSGSSYNEQFF. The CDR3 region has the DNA TGTGCCCTAGGGCCTAGCGGGAGCTCCTACAATGAGCAGTTCTTC.

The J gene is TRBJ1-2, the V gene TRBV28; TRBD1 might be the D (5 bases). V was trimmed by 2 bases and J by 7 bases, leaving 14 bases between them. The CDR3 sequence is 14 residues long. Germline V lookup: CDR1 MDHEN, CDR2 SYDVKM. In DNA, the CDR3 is TGTGCCAGCAGTTTAAGGAGACGGGGGGGTGGCTACACCTTC. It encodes CASSLRRRGGGYTF.

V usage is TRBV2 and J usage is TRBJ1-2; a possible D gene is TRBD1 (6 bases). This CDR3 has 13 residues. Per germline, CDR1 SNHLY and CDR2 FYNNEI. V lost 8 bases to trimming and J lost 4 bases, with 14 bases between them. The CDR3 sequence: CASEGGAVYGYTF. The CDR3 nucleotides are TGTGCCAGCGAGGGGGGGGCGGTCTATGGCTACACCTTC.

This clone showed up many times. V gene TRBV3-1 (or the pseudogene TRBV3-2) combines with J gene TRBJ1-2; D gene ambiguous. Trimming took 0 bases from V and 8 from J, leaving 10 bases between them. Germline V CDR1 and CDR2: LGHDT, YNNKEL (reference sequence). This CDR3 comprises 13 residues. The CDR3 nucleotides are TGTGCCAGCAGCCAAGATCTCTCTCAGGGCTACACCTTC. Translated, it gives CASSQDLSQGYTF.

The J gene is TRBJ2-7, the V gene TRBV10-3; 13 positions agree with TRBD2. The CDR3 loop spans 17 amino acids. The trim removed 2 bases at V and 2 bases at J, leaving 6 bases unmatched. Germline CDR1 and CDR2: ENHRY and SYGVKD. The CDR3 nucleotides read TGTGCCATCAGTGAGCCGAGGGGACTAGCGGGGACCTACGAGCAGTACTTC. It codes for CAISEPRGLAGTYEQYF.

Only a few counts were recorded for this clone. The CDR3 DNA reads TGTGCCAGCAGCCAAGGACTAGCGGCTAAGGGCGAGCAGTTCTTC. Protein: CASSQGLAAKGEQFF. The chain combines TRBV14 with TRBJ2-1; TRBD2 matches 9 bases. Germline V gene data show CDR1 as SGHDN and CDR2 as FVKESK. V dropped 1 base and J dropped 10; count of bases not matched to a gene: 8. CDR3 size: 15 residues. Full variable domain (rest looked up from reference TRBV14 and TRBJ2-1): EAGVTQFPSHSVIEKGQTVTLRCDPISGHDNLYWYRRVMGKEIKFLLHFVKESKQDESGMPNNRFLAERTGGTYSTLKVQPAELEDSGVYFCASSQGLAAKGEQFFGPGTRLTVL.

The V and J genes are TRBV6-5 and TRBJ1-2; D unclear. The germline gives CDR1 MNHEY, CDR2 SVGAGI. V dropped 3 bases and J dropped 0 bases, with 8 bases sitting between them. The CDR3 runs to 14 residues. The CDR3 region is CASSYVGANYGYTF. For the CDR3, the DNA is TGTGCCAGCAGTTATGTAGGAGCTAACTATGGCTACACCTTC.